This passage covers 12 T cell receptor beta chains from one sample sequenced in a study of PD-1 blockade in classical Hodgkin lymphoma. Profiled with immunoSEQ multiplex PCR; TCRdb holds only in-frame clones, not every one. This table holds about 15,000 clones, approximately 85% found once. Time point indicated: newly diagnosed, previously untreated cHL patient sample. The sample was peripheral blood mononuclear cells (PBMCs). The receptors shown here come from a human donor with classical Hodgkin lymphoma.

This rearrangement joins TRBV2 to TRBJ2-1, with a possible D match to TRBD2 (5 bases). V was pared by 2 bases and J by 8 bases, with 13 bases between. Per germline, CDR1 SNHLY and CDR2 FYNNEI. CDR3 length equals 14 residues. The CDR3 loop reads CASSERAGRDEQFF. For the CDR3, the DNA is TGTGCCAGCAGTGAACGGGCGGGCCGTGATGAGCAGTTCTTC.

The chain employs TRBV4-1 and TRBJ2-7, with TRBD1 matching 7 bases. CDR1 and CDR2 (germline): MGHRA, YSYEKL. CDR3 size: 16 residues. Trimming at V came to 4 bases and at J to 0 bases, leaving 9 bases not matched to a gene. CDR3 amino acids: CASSRETGPNSYEQYF. In nucleotides, the CDR3 is TGCGCCAGCAGCCGGGAGACAGGGCCAAACTCCTACGAGCAGTACTTC.

This chain uses TRBV27 with TRBJ1-1; D is undetermined. Germline V lookup: CDR1 MNHEY, CDR2 SMNVEV (reference sequence). V was trimmed by 2 bases and J by 0 bases, leaving 16 bases between them. The CDR3 has 17 residues. CDR3 region: CASSLKVVGYMNTEAFF. CDR3 DNA sequence: TGTGCCAGCAGTTTAAAGGTCGTGGGCTACATGAACACTGAAGCTTTCTTT.

In its sample, this clone was seen a few times. The J gene is TRBJ1-2, the V gene TRBV5-1; 12 bases align to TRBD1. CDR3 length equals 15 residues. Germline CDR1 is SGHRS and CDR2 is YFSETQ. Unmatched junction bases numbered 5, after V lost 4 bases and J lost 4 bases. In nucleotides, the CDR3 is TGCGCCAGCAGCCACGGGACAGGGGGCAGCTATGGCTACACCTTC. This translates into CASSHGTGGSYGYTF.

This chain uses TRBV28 with TRBJ2-4; D is possibly TRBD2 (5 bases). V dropped 3 bases and J dropped 9 bases, with 12 bases sitting between them. CDR1 is MDHEN, CDR2 SYDVKM, per germline. The CDR3 is made up of 13 amino acids. CDR3 nucleotides: TGTGCCAGCAGTTTCTATCTAGCTGGCATTCAGTACTTC. Translated: CASSFYLAGIQYF. The entire variable domain, with the rest obtained from reference TRBV28 and TRBJ2-4, is as follows: DVKVTQSSRYLVKRTGEKVFLECVQDMDHENMFWYRQDPGLGLRLIYFSYDVKMKEKGDIPEGYSVSREKKERFSLILESASTNQTSMYLCASSFYLAGIQYFGAGTRLSVL.

The chain's CDR3 is CASSAGTGTYEQYF. In DNA, the CDR3 is TGTGCCAGCAGCGCCGGGACGGGGACCTACGAGCAGTACTTC. The chain recombines TRBV5-4 with TRBJ2-7; D is tentatively TRBD1 or TRBD2 (5 bases each). The CDR3 loop spans 14 amino acids. Per germline, CDR1 SGHNT and CDR2 YYREEE (reference sequence). The ends were cut back, 4 bases at V and 2 bases at J, with 13 bases in the middle. The full variable domain, in which reference TRBV5-4 and TRBJ2-7 provide the parts outside the CDR3, is ETGVTQSPTHLIKTRGQQVTLRCSSQSGHNTVSWYQQALGQGPQFIFQYYREEENGRGNFPPRFSGLQFPNYSSELNVNALELDDSALYLCASSAGTGTYEQYFGPGTRLTVT.

The gene calls are TRBV12-1 and TRBJ1-2; no DNA check was done on the table's D call, TRBD1. TRBV12-1 counts as a pseudogene. This CDR3 comprises 16 residues. CDR3 in DNA: TGTGCCAGCAGCCTGGGACAGGGGAACTTCTGCTATGGCTACACCTTC. Residues: CASSLGQGNFCYGYTF.

The chain recombines TRBV28 with TRBJ2-3; D remains ambiguous. V dropped 4 bases and J dropped 2 bases, with 7 bases sitting between them. Germline loops: CDR1 MDHEN, CDR2 SYDVKM. This CDR3 comprises 13 residues. The CDR3 spells CASSSPSTDTQYF. CDR3 coding DNA: TGTGCCAGCAGTTCACCATCCACAGATACGCAGTATTTT. The variable domain in full, completed from reference TRBV28 and TRBJ2-3, reads DVKVTQSSRYLVKRTGEKVFLECVQDMDHENMFWYRQDPGLGLRLIYFSYDVKMKEKGDIPEGYSVSREKKERFSLILESASTNQTSMYLCASSSPSTDTQYFGPGTRLTVL.

The chain is built from TRBV5-1 and TRBJ2-1, with 8 nucleotides matching TRBD2. The V gene end was trimmed by 0 bases and the J gene end by 8 bases; junction bases not matched to a gene: 7. The germline V gene encodes CDR1 SGHRS and CDR2 YFSETQ. This CDR3 is built from 15 residues. The CDR3 bases are TGCGCCAGCAGCTTGGCAGCGGGAGTTAAGGATGAGCAGTTCTTC. Translated, it gives CASSLAAGVKDEQFF.

V is TRBV6-1 and J is TRBJ1-1; D is perhaps TRBD1 (5 bases). The CDR3 is 13 amino acids. Germline values: CDR1 MNHNS, CDR2 SASEGT. Trimming removed 7 bases from V and 2 bases from J, with 11 bases in between. CDR3 sequence: CASMRGENTEAFF. In nucleotides, the CDR3 is TGTGCCAGCATGAGGGGAGAAAACACTGAAGCTTTCTTT.

The CDR3 region has the DNA TGTGCCAGCAGTTTATTCGGACAGGGAACAGCTTTCTTT. It specifies CASSLFGQGTAFF. V and J are TRBV28 and TRBJ1-1; 8 bases are a match to TRBD1. CDR1 is MDHEN and CDR2 is SYDVKM in the germline V gene. Trimming cost V 1 base and J 10 bases; bases outside gene matches: 5. CDR3 length: 13 amino acids.

This clone has a handful of counts. The V and J genes are TRBV10-3 and TRBJ1-4; D call uncertain. This CDR3 is 15 amino acids long. Germline loops: CDR1 ENHRY, CDR2 SYGVKD. The ends were cut back, 2 bases at V and 0 bases at J, with 7 bases in the middle. The CDR3 bases are TGTGCCATCAGTGAGGATGGCACAACTAATGAAAAACTGTTTTTT. As protein: CAISEDGTTNEKLFF.